The rows below give T cell receptor beta chains drawn from one sample of a study of blood T cell repertoires in COVID-19. Profiled with immunoSEQ multiplex PCR; TCRdb holds only in-frame clones, not every one. The table includes 310,000 or so clones, around four fifths detected once. Material for sequencing was peripheral blood. These receptors all stem from a woman aged 50 to 60 with acute or convalescent COVID-19. Each CDR3 is given with its conserved first and last residue. A D gene is named only where the DNA matches it firmly. Some rows mark clone size as missing; the rest say once, few, many or name a class of expanded clone.

CDR3: CASSSRTAGNTIYF
DNA: TGTGCCAGCAGCAGTAGGACAGCTGGAAACACCATATATTTT
J: TRBJ1-3
D: .
V: TRBV21-1
size: .

CDR3: CASSDEPGTDTQYF
DNA: TGTGCCAGCAGTGACGAGCCGGGCACAGATACGCAGTATTTT
J: TRBJ2-3
D: .
V: TRBV6-4
size: once

CDR3: CASTLSRGPYNEQFF
DNA: TGTGCCAGTACCCTCTCCAGGGGGCCCTACAATGAGCAGTTCTTC
J: TRBJ2-1
D: TRBD1
V: TRBV19
size: .

CDR3: CASRGTGGSGANVLTF
DNA: TGTGCCAGCAGAGGGACAGGGGGCTCTGGGGCCAACGTCCTGACTTTC
J: TRBJ2-6
D: TRBD1
V: TRBV9
size: .

CDR3: CASSYGQGAWNTEAFF
DNA: TGTGCCAGCAGTTACGGGCAGGGGGCATGGAACACTGAAGCTTTCTTT
J: TRBJ1-1
D: TRBD1
V: TRBV6-5
size: .

CDR3: CASSDTPGPGVTEAFF
DNA: TGTGCCAGCAGCGACACCCCGGGACCGGGGGTCACTGAAGCTTTCTTT
J: TRBJ1-1
D: .
V: TRBV7-9
size: .

CDR3: CASRFGKNQPQHF
DNA: TGTGCCAGCAGGTTCGGGAAGAATCAGCCCCAGCATTTT
J: TRBJ1-5
D: .
V: TRBV27
size: .

CDR3: CASIPWTGDQPQHF
DNA: TGTGCCAGCATCCCTTGGACAGGTGATCAGCCCCAGCATTTT
J: TRBJ1-5
D: TRBD1
V: TRBV28
size: .

CDR3: CASSQQGVNEQFF
DNA: TGTGCCAGCAGCCAACAGGGTGTGAATGAGCAGTTCTTC
J: TRBJ2-1
D: .
V: TRBV3-1/TRBV3-2
size: .

CDR3: CAGRTEKTDTQYF
DNA: TGTGCCGGACGGACAGAGAAGACAGATACGCAGTATTTT
J: TRBJ2-3
D: .
V: TRBV2
size: .

CDR3: CASSSAGIPEAFF
DNA: TGTGCCAGCAGCTCGGCGGGAATCCCTGAAGCTTTCTTT
J: TRBJ1-1
D: .
V: TRBV11-2
size: .

CDR3: CASSLGGGQPYGYTF
DNA: TGTGCCAGCAGCCTCGGGGGGGGACAACCCTATGGCTACACCTTC
J: TRBJ1-2
D: .
V: TRBV7-2
size: .

CDR3: CASSDRSMNTEAFF
DNA: TGTGCCAGCAGTGATCGGAGTATGAACACTGAAGCTTTCTTT
J: TRBJ1-1
D: .
V: TRBV6-1
size: .

CDR3: CSVRGTNYGYTF
DNA: TGCAGCGTCCGTGGCACGAACTATGGCTACACCTTC
J: TRBJ1-2
D: .
V: TRBV29-1
size: .

CDR3: CASRSAGSEGELFF
DNA: TGTGCCAGCAGATCGGCCGGGAGCGAGGGGGAGCTGTTTTTT
J: TRBJ2-2
D: .
V: TRBV7-8
size: few

CDR3: CASSLGPENSPLHF
DNA: TGCGCCAGCAGCTTGGGGCCAGAAAATTCACCCCTCCACTTT
J: TRBJ1-6
D: .
V: TRBV5-1
size: .

CDR3: CASSLHREEQFF
DNA: TGCGCCAGCAGCTTGCACCGGGAGGAGCAGTTCTTC
J: TRBJ2-1
D: .
V: TRBV5-1
size: .

CDR3: CASSLASGGSNEQFF
DNA: TGCGCCAGCAGCTTGGCTAGCGGGGGGAGCAATGAGCAGTTCTTC
J: TRBJ2-1
D: TRBD2
V: TRBV5-1
size: .

CDR3: CASSLTGQPGNTIYF
DNA: TGCGCCAGCAGCCTAACAGGGCAACCTGGAAACACCATATATTTT
J: TRBJ1-3
D: .
V: TRBV5-1
size: .

CDR3: CASSRSLAEAFF
DNA: TGTGCCAGCAGCCGGAGTCTCGCTGAAGCTTTCTTT
J: TRBJ1-1
D: .
V: TRBV7-3
size: .

CDR3: CASVRAGAFTDTQYF
DNA: TGTGCCAGCGTTAGGGCGGGGGCCTTCACAGATACGCAGTATTTT
J: TRBJ2-3
D: .
V: TRBV28
size: .

CDR3: CASSPLWKGPSSGNTIYF
DNA: TGCGCCAGCAGCCCGTTGTGGAAGGGGCCCAGCTCTGGAAACACCATATATTTT
J: TRBJ1-3
D: .
V: TRBV4-1
size: .